This T cell receptor (beta chain) was captured in a study of early T cells in non-severe SARS-CoV-2 infection. The CDR3 length is 16 residues. Germline CDR1 SGHDN, CDR2 FVKESK. With 2 bases clipped from V and 4 bases from J, the junction kept 3 bases outside the gene matches. Using its own MiXCR run on the 5' RACE reads, TCRdb lists one record per CDR3 protein. The sample contains tens of thousands of distinct CDR3 sequences, around a tenth of which appear only once. General study points: Clonotype matching in VDJdb favored anti-spike CD8 responses and did not capture private and CD4 specificities.

This clonotype has ten or more counts. Its antigen is not identified. Here the sequenced sample was whole blood, taken at baseline. This sequence was found in an adult who was a healthcare worker with PCR-confirmed SARS-CoV-2 infection or an uninfected control (not recorded which). The chain recombines TRBV14 with TRBJ2-6; 9 bases fit TRBD1. As DNA, the CDR3 is TGTGCCAGCAGCCAATACAGGGGGCCCGGGGCCAACGTCCTGACTTTC. It yields the protein CASSQYRGPGANVLTF. Full variable domain (missing parts from reference TRBV14 and TRBJ2-6): EAGVTQFPSHSVIEKGQTVTLRCDPISGHDNLYWYRRVMGKEIKFLLHFVKESKQDESGMPNNRFLAERTGGTYSTLKVQPAELEDSGVYFCASSQYRGPGANVLTFGAGSRLTVL.